Sequencing of this TCR beta chain was carried out in a study of read filtering for tumor transcriptome and immune sequencing. Study-wide background: The cohort had over 16 men and 14 women aged roughly 40 to 80, mean around 66 years. Per sample, TCR-region reads ranged about 4 to 11 million by IR-seq, 85 to 1273 by RNA-seq.

The table lists this clonotype with many counts. Its antigen remains unknown. A read error may account for a junction end that differs from germline. The library was built from about 370 ng RNA with molecular barcoded adaptors for alpha/delta and beta/gamma chains. TCRdb independently ran MiXCR on the reads; one entry per CDR3 protein. The sample contains 20,000 to 25,000 distinct CDR3 sequences, roughly an eighth of which appear only once. General study points: RNA-seq captured clonotypes less deeply and reliably than IR-seq.

Germline loops: CDR1 LGHDT, CDR2 YNNKEL (reference sequence). CDR3 length equals 16 residues. The sample comprised a population of CD138-negative cells sorted from bone marrow. The V call is TRBV3-1, the J call TRBJ2-3, with D possibly called TRBD1 or TRBD2 (5 bases each). The receptor comes from a donor at least 40 years old with multiple myeloma. Written as DNA, the CDR3 is TGTGCCTGCAGCCAAGATGGGGGTTTACTGTCAGATACGCAGTATTTT. It yields the protein CACSQDGGLLSDTQYF.